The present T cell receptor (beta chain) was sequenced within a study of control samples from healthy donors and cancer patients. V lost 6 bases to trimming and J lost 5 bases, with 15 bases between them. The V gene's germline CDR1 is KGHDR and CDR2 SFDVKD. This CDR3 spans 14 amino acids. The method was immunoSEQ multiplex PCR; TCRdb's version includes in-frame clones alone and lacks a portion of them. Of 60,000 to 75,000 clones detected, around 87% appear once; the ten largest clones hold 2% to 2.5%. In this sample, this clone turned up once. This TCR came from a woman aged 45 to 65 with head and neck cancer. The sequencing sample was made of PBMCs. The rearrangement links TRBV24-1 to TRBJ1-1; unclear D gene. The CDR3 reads CATSPPRAGTEAFF. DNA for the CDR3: TGTGCCACCAGTCCCCCTCGCGCGGGAACTGAAGCTTTCTTT.